These T cell receptor beta chains were read from a single sample in a study of OX40 agonist ivuxolimab in advanced cancers. Repertoires were generated with immunoSEQ multiplex PCR, while TCRdb's copy carries only in-frame clones and drops some. The repertoire holds 20,000 to 25,000 clones, with roughly 84% as singletons. The sequencing here drew on CD4+ or CD8+ T cells sorted from blood, taken in a trial of the OX40 agonist ivuxolimab. The source of these receptors is an adult with an advanced solid tumor such as melanoma, head and neck, liver or kidney cancer. Both conserved end residues are part of each CDR3. A D gene is named only where the DNA matches it firmly. Size values are once, few and many counts, or a class for expanded clones, and some rows have none.

abundance: .
j_gene: TRBJ1-2
v_gene: TRBV6-5
d_gene: .
CDR3aa: CASSYSGVNYGYTF
CDR3nt: TGTGCCAGCAGTTACTCGGGGGTGAACTATGGCTACACCTTC

abundance: .
j_gene: TRBJ2-1
v_gene: TRBV11-2
d_gene: TRBD2
CDR3aa: CASSLSTGTSFNEQFF
CDR3nt: TGTGCCAGCAGCTTATCGACCGGGACTAGCTTCAATGAGCAGTTCTTC

abundance: few
j_gene: TRBJ2-5
v_gene: TRBV19
d_gene: TRBD1
CDR3aa: CASSISRQGTGTQYF
CDR3nt: TGTGCCAGTAGTATAAGTCGACAGGGAACAGGGACCCAGTACTTC

abundance: .
j_gene: TRBJ2-1
v_gene: TRBV6-5
d_gene: TRBD2
CDR3aa: CASSSGGGYNEQFF
CDR3nt: TGTGCCAGCTCTAGCGGGGGGGGGTACAATGAGCAGTTCTTC

abundance: .
j_gene: TRBJ1-2
v_gene: TRBV5-4
d_gene: .
CDR3aa: CASSRVESVYGYTF
CDR3nt: TGTGCCAGCAGCCGTGTCGAGAGTGTCTATGGCTACACCTTC

abundance: .
j_gene: TRBJ2-6
v_gene: TRBV12-5
d_gene: .
CDR3aa: CASGPGGAGQSRANVLTF
CDR3nt: TGTGCTAGTGGTCCCGGTGGTGCAGGACAAAGTCGGGCCAACGTCCTGACTTTC

abundance: few
j_gene: TRBJ2-1
v_gene: TRBV6-6
d_gene: TRBD2
CDR3aa: CASSYQREGPYNEQFF
CDR3nt: TGTGCCAGCAGTTACCAGCGGGAGGGCCCTTACAATGAGCAGTTCTTC

abundance: .
j_gene: TRBJ2-3
v_gene: TRBV6-5
d_gene: TRBD1
CDR3aa: CASSLGQGSLTDTQYF
CDR3nt: TGTGCCAGCAGTTTGGGACAGGGCAGTTTAACAGATACGCAGTATTTT

abundance: .
j_gene: TRBJ2-7
v_gene: TRBV27
d_gene: TRBD2
CDR3aa: CASSESGRAAEQYF
CDR3nt: TGTGCCAGCAGTGAGAGCGGGAGGGCCGCCGAGCAGTACTTC

abundance: .
j_gene: TRBJ2-2
v_gene: TRBV30
d_gene: .
CDR3aa: CAWSVEGGGNTGELFF
CDR3nt: TGTGCCTGGAGTGTAGAGGGAGGTGGAAACACCGGGGAGCTGTTTTTT

abundance: few
j_gene: TRBJ2-3
v_gene: TRBV15
d_gene: TRBD1
CDR3aa: CATSKGQLSTDTQYF
CDR3nt: TGTGCCACCAGCAAGGGACAGTTAAGCACAGATACGCAGTATTTT

abundance: .
j_gene: TRBJ2-5
v_gene: TRBV7-9
d_gene: TRBD1
CDR3aa: CASSRPGGAETQYF
CDR3nt: TGTGCCAGCAGCCGGCCAGGGGGCGCAGAGACCCAGTACTTC

abundance: medium-sized
j_gene: TRBJ2-7
v_gene: TRBV5-8
d_gene: .
CDR3aa: CASRSRTNYEQYF
CDR3nt: TGTGCCAGCAGGTCCAGAACGAACTACGAGCAGTACTTC

abundance: .
j_gene: TRBJ2-7
v_gene: TRBV27
d_gene: .
CDR3aa: CASSSPNTYEQYF
CDR3nt: TGTGCCAGCAGTTCGCCAAATACCTACGAGCAGTACTTC

abundance: .
j_gene: TRBJ1-4
v_gene: TRBV6-6
d_gene: .
CDR3aa: CASSYVTRGKLFF
CDR3nt: TGTGCCAGCAGTTACGTCACCAGGGGAAAACTGTTTTTT

abundance: .
j_gene: TRBJ2-7
v_gene: TRBV2
d_gene: .
CDR3aa: CASSARTRAYEQYF
CDR3nt: TGTGCCAGCAGTGCCCGGACGCGGGCCTACGAGCAGTACTTC

abundance: .
j_gene: TRBJ2-1
v_gene: TRBV11-2
d_gene: TRBD1
CDR3aa: CASSLGTGAGYEQFF
CDR3nt: TGTGCCAGCAGCTTAGGGACAGGGGCTGGATATGAGCAGTTCTTC

abundance: .
j_gene: TRBJ2-2
v_gene: TRBV28
d_gene: TRBD1
CDR3aa: CASRKGQGRTGELFF
CDR3nt: TGTGCCAGCAGGAAAGGACAGGGTAGGACCGGGGAGCTGTTTTTT

abundance: few
j_gene: TRBJ1-1
v_gene: TRBV30
d_gene: .
CDR3aa: CAWSLSTDTEAFF
CDR3nt: TGTGCCTGGAGTTTATCAACGGACACTGAAGCTTTCTTT

abundance: .
j_gene: TRBJ1-2
v_gene: TRBV7-8
d_gene: .
CDR3aa: CASSLYWYYTF
CDR3nt: TGTGCCAGCAGCTTATATTGGTACTACACCTTC

abundance: .
j_gene: TRBJ1-3
v_gene: TRBV13
d_gene: .
CDR3aa: CASSYRGGTGLPGNTIYF
CDR3nt: TGTGCCAGCAGTTATAGGGGGGGAACAGGCCTACCTGGAAACACCATATATTTT

abundance: .
j_gene: TRBJ2-5
v_gene: TRBV5-3
d_gene: .
CDR3aa: CARSLAMQETQYF
CDR3nt: TGTGCCAGAAGCTTGGCCATGCAAGAGACCCAGTACTTC

abundance: .
j_gene: TRBJ1-1
v_gene: TRBV2
d_gene: .
CDR3aa: CASSGGGMNTEAFF
CDR3nt: TGTGCCAGCAGTGGAGGGGGAATGAACACTGAAGCTTTCTTT

abundance: .
j_gene: TRBJ1-4
v_gene: TRBV15
d_gene: TRBD1
CDR3aa: CATSKAGTGNEKLFF
CDR3nt: TGTGCCACCAGCAAAGCCGGGACAGGGAATGAAAAACTGTTTTTT

abundance: .
j_gene: TRBJ1-3
v_gene: TRBV6-5
d_gene: TRBD1
CDR3aa: CASSGSQGAGNTIYF
CDR3nt: TGTGCCAGCAGTGGGTCTCAGGGGGCTGGAAACACCATATATTTT

abundance: once
j_gene: TRBJ1-2
v_gene: TRBV11-2
d_gene: TRBD1
CDR3aa: CASSTGTVTVRDGYTF
CDR3nt: TGTGCCAGCAGCACCGGGACAGTTACGGTTCGGGATGGCTACACCTTC

abundance: medium-sized
j_gene: TRBJ1-1
v_gene: TRBV7-9
d_gene: .
CDR3aa: CASSLKVTEAFF
CDR3nt: TGTGCCAGCAGCTTAAAAGTTACAGAAGCTTTCTTT

abundance: .
j_gene: TRBJ1-1
v_gene: TRBV11-2
d_gene: .
CDR3aa: CASSLGGYYTEAFF
CDR3nt: TGTGCCAGCAGCTTGGGGGGCTACTACACTGAAGCTTTCTTT

abundance: .
j_gene: TRBJ1-6
v_gene: TRBV7-6
d_gene: .
CDR3aa: CASSPRQENNSPLHF
CDR3nt: TGTGCCAGCAGCCCTCGTCAAGAGAATAATTCACCCCTCCACTTT

abundance: .
j_gene: TRBJ2-3
v_gene: TRBV5-6
d_gene: TRBD1
CDR3aa: CASSGTGWTDTQYF
CDR3nt: TGTGCCAGCAGCGGGACAGGGTGGACAGATACGCAGTATTTT

abundance: .
j_gene: TRBJ1-1
v_gene: TRBV28
d_gene: .
CDR3aa: CASSLKGQRNTEAFF
CDR3nt: TGTGCCAGCAGTTTAAAAGGGCAGAGGAACACTGAAGCTTTCTTT

abundance: .
j_gene: TRBJ2-2
v_gene: TRBV11-2
d_gene: TRBD2
CDR3aa: CASSSRGEYANTGELFF
CDR3nt: TGTGCCAGCAGCTCGCGGGGGGAGTACGCGAACACCGGGGAGCTGTTTTTT

abundance: .
j_gene: TRBJ1-1
v_gene: TRBV6-6
d_gene: .
CDR3aa: CASRSGAGASTEAFF
CDR3nt: TGTGCCAGCAGAAGCGGGGCAGGGGCATCCACTGAAGCTTTCTTT

abundance: large
j_gene: TRBJ2-3
v_gene: TRBV9
d_gene: TRBD2
CDR3aa: CASSVLAGPTDTQYF
CDR3nt: TGTGCCAGCAGCGTCCTAGCGGGGCCCACAGATACGCAGTATTTT